These 7 T cell receptor beta chains were sequenced from one sample in a study of CXCR3-negative and CXCR3-positive naive CD8 T cells. Preparation of TRB cDNA libraries relied on 5' RACE carrying UMI labels. Each CDR3 protein gets one entry in TCRdb, which reprocessed the 5' RACE reads and gives no DNA. This sample's table reports 50,000 to 75,000 distinct CDR3 sequences. Source material: naive CXCR3- CD8+ T cells from blood. Subset described: CD45RO-CCR7+CD27+CD95- naive CD8+ T cells lacking CXCR3 (TNR3-). The receptor set was obtained from a human donor in good health. Some clones in this sample may be carry-over from other donors' samples.

The chain employs TRBV2 and TRBJ1-2; TCRdb returns TRBD1, unconfirmable since there is no DNA. From germline, CDR1 is SNHLY and CDR2 FYNNEI. The CDR3 is 14 amino acids. The CDR3 spells CASRTGEGYYGYTF.

The chain has TRBV7-2 and TRBJ2-3. The CDR3 sequence is 15 residues long. Germline values: CDR1 SGHTA, CDR2 FQGNSA. CDR3 loop: CASSVGTAEWDTQYF.

The chain is built from TRBV14 and TRBJ2-3; the D call of TRBD1 rests on TCRdb alone, since no DNA is present to check it. The CDR3 extends over 18 amino acids. The germline V gene has CDR1 SGHDN and CDR2 FVKESK. The CDR3 protein is CASSQEGQALSSTDTQYF.

The chain uses TRBV5-5 and TRBJ2-7; TCRdb's D call of TRBD1 is untestable without DNA. The CDR3 spans 14 residues. Germline-derived CDR1 and CDR2 are SGHKS and YYEKEE (reference sequence). The CDR3 spells CASSPSRTGYEQYF. The entire variable domain, with the rest obtained from reference TRBV5-5 and TRBJ2-7, is as follows: DAGVTQSPTHLIKTRGQQVTLRCSPISGHKSVSWYQQVLGQGPQFIFQYYEKEERGRGNFPDRFSARQFPNYSSELNVNALLLGDSALYLCASSPSRTGYEQYFGPGTRLTVT.

This chain connects TRBV7-8 to TRBJ2-1. Germline assignment: CDR1 SGHVS and CDR2 FQNEAQ. The CDR3 contains 14 residues. CDR3 protein: CASSLDFSYNEQFF.

This rearrangement joins TRBV3-1 to TRBJ1-6; TCRdb's D call, TRBD1, is unchecked because there is no DNA. Germline V gene data show CDR1 as LGHDT and CDR2 as YNNKEL (reference sequence). The CDR3 is 16 residues long. CDR3 amino acids: CASRDRGWTEGSPLHF.

The chain carries TRBV19 and TRBJ2-1; without DNA, the TCRdb call of TRBD1 cannot be checked. From germline, CDR1 is LNHDA and CDR2 SQIVND (reference sequence). The CDR3 contains 15 residues. CDR3 region: CASTVTGNSYNEQFF.